The following is a T cell receptor beta chain sequence with its context. This clonotype occurred a few times. The antigen this receptor binds is unknown. Qualities for individual bases were not recorded, and no much larger clone is one base off. Sequencing relied on an Illumina HiSeq 2500. Quantitative 5'-RACE with molecular barcodes was the method used to prepare the TCR beta libraries. In the original analysis: A new computational method, built on a probabilistic model of VDJ rearrangement, was used to identify disease-linked TCR variants. TCRdb reanalyzed the raw reads on its own, using fastp at Q25 for trimming and MiXCR for clone calling, and kept in-frame beta chains. Duplicate CDR3 protein sequences are folded into a single record with the most common DNA and genes. These V and J calls rely on TCRdb rather than the paper's analysis. The sample table holds 700,000 to 1,000,000 distinct CDR3 sequences, of which about 12% were seen once. Clones ranked in the top ten supply 0.51% of the sample.

This sample was included in a study of CD8 T cells in ankylosing spondylitis (dated 2017 in TCRdb). Background for the entire study: The study profiled T cell receptor beta repertoires in healthy donors and ankylosing spondylitis patients to find disease-linked TCR variants. Peripheral blood samples were taken, and synovial fluid was additionally collected from ankylosing spondylitis patients. The full study cohort was made up of approximately 24 ankylosing spondylitis patients and around 100 healthy donors.

Overall study results and their limits: Some of the motif variants had been reported before in the synovial fluid and blood of reactive arthritis patients, a finding that suggests common disease-initiation mechanisms. Blood from ankylosing spondylitis patients appeared to be characterized by a TCR beta motif made up of under ten highly homologous amino acid variants. The disease-linked clones showed a CD8+ phenotype and occurred at relatively low frequencies in peripheral blood. The disease-linked clones were reported as significantly enriched in matched synovial fluid samples from ankylosing spondylitis patients.

The CDR3 sequence holds 16 residues, the cysteine and phenylalanine included. Solely the CDR3 DNA is kept, with 48 bases framed from the first base. Reading the germline V gene gives CDR1 MNHNS and CDR2 SASEGT. At the junction V is shortened by 6 bases and J by 3 bases, with 18 bases in between. The sequence derives from a male donor with ankylosing spondylitis. The chain employs TRBV6-1 and TRBJ2-4, and the D gene may be TRBD1, 6 bases matching. Material for sequencing was blood, either unsorted or a sorted T cell fraction (not recorded which). The sequenced DNA is TGTGCCAGCAGCCCCCGGGGACATTACGGCAAAAACATTCAGTACTTC. Its protein product is CASSPRGHYGKNIQYF.